These 14 T cell receptor beta chains were all obtained from the same sample, sequenced in a study of blood T cell repertoires in COVID-19. Measured with immunoSEQ multiplex PCR; TCRdb has only the in-frame clones, and not every one. The table has 490,000 or so clones, roughly 90% seen once. The sequencing input was PBMCs or T cells enriched from blood (not recorded which). The receptor source for this set is a middle-aged woman who had recovered from COVID-19.

The genes are TRBV5-8 and TRBJ1-1; D might be TRBD1 (5 bases). V lost 1 base and J 1 base, leaving 11 bases between the germline ends. Germline-derived CDR1 and CDR2 are SGHTS and YDEGEE. CDR3 length: 15 amino acids. The CDR3 DNA sequence: TGTGCCAGCAGCTTGTTTGGGGGAGGGAACACTGAAGCTTTCTTT. Its translation is CASSLFGGGNTEAFF.

The rearrangement joins TRBV11-3 to TRBJ2-6, with 7 bases identical to TRBD1. Germline CDR1 SGHNT, CDR2 YENEEA. The CDR3 contains 17 residues. J lost 0 bases, V lost 6 bases, and 8 bases had no gene match. The CDR3 sequence: CASSLRDRISGANVLTF. CDR3 bases: TGTGCCAGCAGTCTTAGGGACAGAATCTCTGGGGCCAACGTCCTGACTTTC.

The V gene is TRBV27, the J gene TRBJ1-1; 8 positions match TRBD1. Trimming removed 5 bases from V and 3 bases from J; junction bases left unmatched: 23. This CDR3 spans 20 amino acids. Per germline, CDR1 MNHEY and CDR2 SMNVEV (reference sequence). In DNA, the CDR3 is TGTGCCAGCAGTCTATTAAACAGGGGGACGGCCGGTCGAGGGGACACTGAAGCTTTCTTT. Amino acid sequence: CASSLLNRGTAGRGDTEAFF.

This clone occurred many times. V usage is TRBV18 and J usage is TRBJ2-5; 8 bases match TRBD1. The V and J ends lost 3 bases and 5 bases, in that order; junction bases with no gene match: 5. The CDR3 is 14 amino acids. Germline CDR1 is KGHSH and CDR2 is LQKENI. The CDR3 DNA follows: TGTGCCAGCTCACCGACAGGGGACCCCGAGACCCAGTACTTC. Amino acids: CASSPTGDPETQYF. The full variable domain, with the rest looked up from reference TRBV18 and TRBJ2-5, is NAGVMQNPRHLVRRRGQEARLRCSPMKGHSHVYWYRQLPEEGLKFMVYLQKENIIDESGMPKERFSAEFPKEGPSILRIQQVVRGDSAAYFCASSPTGDPETQYFGPGTRLLVL.

CDR3 coding DNA: TGCGCCAGCAGCCAAGATCTCGTCAGGGGGCGCATTCAGCCCCAGCATTTT. Translating gives CASSQDLVRGRIQPQHF. The V gene is TRBV4-1, the J gene TRBJ1-5; 8 nucleotides line up with TRBD1. The V gene end was trimmed by 0 bases and the J gene end by 6 bases; junction bases not matched to a gene: 10. CDR1 MGHRA and CDR2 YSYEKL come from the germline V gene. The length of the CDR3 is 17 residues.

This chain connects TRBV7-6 to TRBJ2-1, with a tentative D call TRBD2 (5 bases). The CDR3 extends over 17 amino acids. Trimming left V 6 bases short and J 3 bases short, with 21 bases between. Germline CDR1 is SGHVS and CDR2 is FNYEAQ. CDR3 amino acids: CASSQRTAGELYNEQFF. The CDR3, as DNA: TGTGCCAGCAGTCAAAGGACCGCGGGTGAGCTCTACAATGAGCAGTTCTTC.

The genes are TRBV5-4 and TRBJ2-5, with 12 bases fitting TRBD2. The length of the CDR3 is 17 residues. V lost 0 bases to trimming and J lost 4 bases; unmatched junction nucleotides: 7. Germline lookup yields CDR1 SGHNT and CDR2 YYREEE (reference sequence). DNA for the CDR3: TGTGCCAGCAGCTTGGAAACTAGCGGGAGGTCTGGAGAGACCCAGTACTTC. Protein: CASSLETSGRSGETQYF.

The CDR3 coding sequence is TGTGCCAGCAGTATACAGGGAAATGGCTACACCTTC. As protein: CASSIQGNGYTF. This chain uses TRBV6-6 with TRBJ1-2, with D maybe TRBD1 (6 bases). Trimming stripped 5 bases from V and 6 bases from J, with 10 bases between. This CDR3 is 12 amino acids long. Germline CDR1 reads MNHNY; CDR2 reads SVGAGI (reference sequence).

The chain carries TRBV18 and TRBJ2-6, with D possibly being TRBD2 (6 bases). Deletions cut 3 bases from V and 4 bases from J, with 13 bases between. Germline V CDR1 and CDR2: KGHSH, LQKENI. CDR3 length: 16 residues. CDR3 in DNA: TGTGCCAGCTCACCTCCAGGGACTCTCGGGGCCAACGTCCTGACTTTC. This encodes CASSPPGTLGANVLTF.

This clone was counted a single time. The V gene is TRBV7-2, the J gene TRBJ2-5; 10 positions agree with TRBD1. The CDR3 runs to 17 residues. V lost 4 bases, J lost 5 bases, and 13 bases stayed unmatched. Germline values: CDR1 SGHTA, CDR2 FQGNSA. The CDR3 loop reads CASSSAYGTGAWETQYF. The CDR3 DNA reads as TGTGCCAGCAGCTCCGCTTATGGGACAGGGGCCTGGGAGACCCAGTACTTC.

Worth noting for this clone: The identical CDR3 is also encoded by other nucleotide sequences in the sample. The chain joins TRBV7-2 to TRBJ2-7; 7 bases fit TRBD1. Germline CDR1 reads SGHTA; CDR2 reads FQGNSA. J was trimmed by 3 bases and V by 5 bases; bases with no gene match: 7. The CDR3 sequence is 14 residues long. The CDR3 sequence is CASSPRQGVYEQYF. The CDR3 DNA reads as TGTGCCAGCAGCCCCCGACAGGGCGTCTACGAGCAGTACTTC.

Turning to this clone: The junction departs from germline at one end; a sequencing error may be responsible. The chain employs TRBV6-5 and TRBJ1-6; 9 positions match TRBD1. The germline gives CDR1 MNHEY, CDR2 SVGAGI. The CDR3 is made up of 15 amino acids. CDR3 in DNA: TGTGCCAGCGGGGGACAGGGCCGACTTAATTCGCCCCTCCACTTT. Its translation: CASGGQGRLNSPLHF.

This chain links TRBV7-2 with TRBJ2-6; D is unresolved. V shed 3 bases and J shed 0 bases, with 3 bases lying between them. This CDR3 has 14 residues. CDR1 is SGHTA and CDR2 is FQGNSA in the germline V gene. The CDR3, as DNA: TGTGCCAGCAGCTTCGGCTCTGGGGCCAACGTCCTGACTTTC. This gives the protein CASSFGSGANVLTF.

V is TRBV19 and J is TRBJ2-7, with TRBD2 identical over 10 bases. The CDR3 contains 16 residues. V lost 2 bases, J lost 4 bases, and 8 bases stayed unmatched. CDR1 and CDR2 from the germline V gene are LNHDA and SQIVND (reference sequence). CDR3 DNA sequence: TGTGCCAGTAGTATAATAGCGGGAGGTACCACGTACGAGCAGTACTTC. It yields the protein CASSIIAGGTTYEQYF. The full variable domain, in which reference TRBV19 and TRBJ2-7 provide the parts outside the CDR3, is DGGITQSPKYLFRKEGQNVTLSCEQNLNHDAMYWYRQDPGQGLRLIYYSQIVNDFQKGDIAEGYSVSREKKESFPLTVTSAQKNPTAFYLCASSIIAGGTTYEQYFGPGTRLTVT.